Here is one T cell receptor (beta chain) with its context. From blood CD8+ and CD4+ T cells, TCR beta sequences were generated. The record originates from a study of CD8 T cells in Susac syndrome. RNA in amounts of about 0.5 to 1 ug was reverse transcribed with random hexamers. TCRdb fed the immunoSEQ multiplex PCR reads into MiXCR, producing one record per CDR3 protein. The sample carries fewer than 350,000 distinct CDR3 sequences, roughly 94% recorded once. Trimming removed 5 bases from V and 6 bases from J, with 10 bases in between. Germline-derived CDR1 and CDR2 are LNHDA and SQIVND (reference sequence). The CDR3 runs 13 residues.

The sequence was collected from a human donor with multiple sclerosis. The chain joins TRBV19 to TRBJ1-4, with D unclear. Sequencing was performed on CD4+ T cells from PBMCs. The CDR3 sequence: CASSARRDEKLFF. The DNA of the CDR3 is TGTGCCAGTAGTGCCAGACGGGATGAAAAACTGTTTTTT.